This TCR beta chain was obtained from a study of regulatory T cells. This CDR3 comprises 15 residues. With 1 base removed from V and 5 bases from J, the gap between germline ends came to 12 bases. CDR1 PRHDT and CDR2 FYEKMQ come from the germline V gene (reference sequence). The PCR used 52 TRBV and 13 TRBJ primers. Libraries were prepared by immunoSEQ multiplex PCR; TCRdb keeps only in-frame clonotypes and omits some of them. The sample has some 17,000 clones, roughly 90% seen once. This clone occurred once. Every patient with CD3G deficiency had evidence of autoimmunity. Input material: CD8+ T cells sorted from blood. The chain carries TRBV13 and TRBJ1-3; D is perhaps TRBD1 (5 bases). The receptor was isolated from a person aged 18 to 30 with CD3G deficiency. In DNA, the CDR3 is TGTGCCAGCAGCTTAGATACGGGGGGTAGAAACACCATATATTTT. This translates into CASSLDTGGRNTIYF.